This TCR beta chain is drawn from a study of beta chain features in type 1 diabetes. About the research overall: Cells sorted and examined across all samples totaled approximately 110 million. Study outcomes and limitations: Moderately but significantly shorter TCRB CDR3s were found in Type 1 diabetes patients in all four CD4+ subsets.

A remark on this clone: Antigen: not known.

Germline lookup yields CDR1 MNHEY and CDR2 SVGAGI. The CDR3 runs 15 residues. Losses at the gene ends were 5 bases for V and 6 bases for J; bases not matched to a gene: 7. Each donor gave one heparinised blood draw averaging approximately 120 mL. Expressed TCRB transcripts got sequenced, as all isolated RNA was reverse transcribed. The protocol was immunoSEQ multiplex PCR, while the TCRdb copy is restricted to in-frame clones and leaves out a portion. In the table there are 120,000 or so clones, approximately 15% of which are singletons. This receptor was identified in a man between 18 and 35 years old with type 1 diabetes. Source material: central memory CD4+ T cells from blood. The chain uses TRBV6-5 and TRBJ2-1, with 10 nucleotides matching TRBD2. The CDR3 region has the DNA TGTGCCAGCAGTAGTCCAGCTAGCGGGAGCAATGAGCAGTTCTTC. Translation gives CASSSPASGSNEQFF.